This T cell receptor beta chain was identified during a study of shared clonotypes between healthy human individuals. Study outcomes and limitations: In contrast to clonotypes shared by all four donors, non-shared clonotypes had lower generation probabilities. Generally, naive subsets (rather than memory subsets) showed larger estimated richness. Rarefaction showed sorted-subset sequencing was incomplete despite large depth.

A word on this clone: Its cognate antigen is unknown. Other DNA sequences of this sample code for an identical CDR3.

In replicate PCRs of sorted subsets, roughly 200 ng DNA, about 30,000 T cell genomes, was used. Method: immunoSEQ multiplex PCR; TCRdb's copy keeps in-frame clones and lacks some. Of 2.3 million or so clones in the sample, approximately 93% were seen once. This CDR3 is 12 amino acids long. Trimming removed 2 bases from V and 4 bases from J, with 5 bases in between. Germline CDR1 is SGHNT and CDR2 is YENEEA. The sequence was collected from a man between 18 and 35 years old in good health. Some clones in this sample may be carry-over from other donors' samples. The chain joins TRBV11-3 to TRBJ1-1; no clear D gene. Sequenced sample: naive CD4+ T cells from PBMCs. As for subset: CD45RA+ positively selected. For the CDR3, the DNA is TGTGCCAGCAGCTTATCCGGCACTGAAGCTTTCTTT. This sequence encodes CASSLSGTEAFF. Supplemented by reference TRBV11-3 and TRBJ1-1, the full variable domain reads EAGVVQSPRYKIIEKKQPVAFWCNPISGHNTLYWYLQNLGQGPELLIRYENEEAVDDSQLPKDRFSAERLKGVDSTLKIQPAELGDSAVYLCASSLSGTEAFFGQGTRLTVV.